One sample yielded the 26 T cell receptor beta chains listed below, sequenced in a study of PD-L1 blockade in urothelial cancer. TCRdb keeps only in-frame clones here, not all; method: immunoSEQ multiplex PCR. The sample lists 50,000 or so clones; 84% were seen once. The sample here was PBMCs, taken around atezolizumab (anti-PD-L1) treatment. The source of these receptors is a man between 35 and 55 years old with urothelial cancer.

This chain joins TRBV28 and TRBJ1-3; D uncertain. This CDR3 comprises 16 residues. V was cut by 5 bases and J by 0 bases, with 14 bases left in between. CDR1 and CDR2 from the germline V gene are MDHEN and SYDVKM. The CDR3 sequence: CASSTPSPSSGNTIYF. CDR3 nucleotides: TGTGCCAGCAGTACCCCTTCTCCCAGCTCTGGAAACACCATATATTTT.

The chain links TRBV9 to TRBJ1-1; maybe TRBD1 (6 bases). CDR1 is SGDLS and CDR2 is YYNGEE in the germline V gene. V lost 0 bases and J 1 base, leaving 13 bases between the germline ends. The CDR3 extends over 16 amino acids. CDR3 amino acids: CASSVDTGLPNTEAFF. The CDR3 coding sequence is TGTGCCAGCAGCGTAGATACAGGGCTGCCGAACACTGAAGCTTTCTTT.

This chain links TRBV5-1 with TRBJ2-7; possible D gene TRBD1, 6 bases. CDR1 is SGHRS, CDR2 YFSETQ, per germline. CDR3 length equals 15 residues. Deletions cut 0 bases from V and 3 bases from J, with 13 bases between. CDR3 DNA sequence: TGCGCCAGCAGCTTGGGACAGGCTTCCATCTACGAGCAGTACTTC. Its protein is CASSLGQASIYEQYF.

The rearrangement uses TRBV28 and TRBJ1-5; tentatively, D is TRBD1 (6 bases). This CDR3 region has 14 residues. Trimming took off 5 bases at V and 0 bases at J, with 8 bases between the two ends. Germline assignment: CDR1 MDHEN and CDR2 SYDVKM. The CDR3 DNA follows: TGTGCCAGCAGTGAGGGACATAGCAATCAGCCCCAGCATTTT. It specifies CASSEGHSNQPQHF.

This chain links TRBV29-1 with TRBJ1-1, with D possibly TRBD1 on 5 matching bases. Germline V CDR1 and CDR2: SQVTM, ANQGSEA. V dropped 3 bases and J dropped 10 bases, with 18 bases sitting between them. There are 13 residues in the CDR3. In nucleotides, the CDR3 is TGCAGCGTTGATATCGGCAGAGTGGGGGGAGCTTTCTTT. Protein product: CSVDIGRVGGAFF.

V is TRBV27 and J is TRBJ1-5, with TRBD1 identical over 11 bases. The germline gives CDR1 MNHEY, CDR2 SMNVEV (reference sequence). V shed 6 bases, J shed 7 bases, and the junction held 20 bases outside the gene matches. This CDR3 contains 19 residues. CDR3 region: CASRGRDRGFKPPGQPQHF. CDR3 nucleotide sequence: TGTGCCAGCAGAGGCCGGGACAGGGGGTTTAAGCCCCCCGGGCAGCCCCAGCATTTT.

The CDR3 loop reads CASSLELETQYF. The CDR3 DNA reads TGCGCCAGCAGCTTGGAGCTCGAGACCCAGTACTTC. The chain joins TRBV5-1 to TRBJ2-5; D remains ambiguous. The germline V gene encodes CDR1 SGHRS and CDR2 YFSETQ. The V and J ends lost 0 bases and 5 bases respectively, with 5 bases between them. This CDR3 region has 12 residues.

Only one count was recorded for this clone. V gene TRBV30 combines with J gene TRBJ1-2; D may be TRBD1 (5 bases). Germline-derived CDR1 and CDR2 are GTSNPN and SVGIG (reference sequence). V lost 2 bases to trimming and J lost 8 bases, with 12 bases between them. The CDR3 extends over 12 amino acids. The CDR3: CAWSQGVQGYTF. As DNA, the CDR3 is TGTGCCTGGAGTCAAGGGGTACAGGGCTACACCTTC.

The rearrangement joins TRBV27 to TRBJ1-4, with D perhaps TRBD1 (5 bases). The CDR3 sequence is 15 residues long. V gave up 3 bases and J gave up 5 bases, with 13 bases separating them. The V gene's germline CDR1 is MNHEY and CDR2 SMNVEV (reference sequence). The CDR3 bases are TGTGCCAGCAGTTTGAGTTCCGGGGGGAATGAAAAACTGTTTTTT. This translates into CASSLSSGGNEKLFF.

V gene TRBV7-2 combines with J gene TRBJ1-5, with TRBD1 matching 9 bases. Trimming removed 1 base from V and 6 bases from J; junction bases left unmatched: 1. The CDR3 is 14 amino acids. CDR1 SGHTA and CDR2 FQGNSA come from the germline V gene. The CDR3 nucleotides read TGTGCCAGCAGCTTAGACAGGGGGCGTCAGCCCCAGCATTTT. Its protein is CASSLDRGRQPQHF.

The rearrangement joins TRBV18 to TRBJ2-3; TRBD1 matches at 7 bases. Per germline, CDR1 KGHSH and CDR2 LQKENI. The CDR3 extends over 16 amino acids. V dropped 1 base and J dropped 3; count of bases not matched to a gene: 7. The CDR3 sequence is CASSPQKGAQTDTQYF. In nucleotides, the CDR3 is TGTGCCAGCTCACCACAGAAGGGGGCGCAAACAGATACGCAGTATTTT.

The chain couples TRBV10-3 to TRBJ2-5, with 10 bases that match TRBD2. The CDR3 loop spans 14 amino acids. Germline V gene sequence: CDR1 ENHRY, CDR2 SYGVKD. Unmatched junction bases numbered 0, after V lost 0 bases and J lost 5 bases. The CDR3 DNA reads as TGTGCCATCAGTGAGTCAGCGGGGGGGGAGACCCAGTACTTC. Residues: CAISESAGGETQYF.

This clone has just a few counts. The gene calls are TRBV6-5 and TRBJ1-1; D is unclear. CDR1 MNHEY and CDR2 SVGAGI come from the germline V gene. This CDR3 is 13 amino acids long. Trimming stripped 7 bases from V and 1 base from J, with 10 bases between. This CDR3 is CASNRVGNTEAFF. CDR3 DNA: TGTGCCAGCAATCGCGTCGGGAACACTGAAGCTTTCTTT.

The chain recombines TRBV29-1 with TRBJ2-3, with 7 bases matching TRBD2. This CDR3 spans 15 amino acids. Per the germline V gene, CDR1 is SQVTM and CDR2 is ANQGSEA. Trimming took 0 bases from V and 5 from J; bases not matched to a gene: 8. The CDR3 DNA follows: TGCAGCGTTGAAGAAGAGGCGGGAGCTGTAGATACGCAGTATTTT. Translating gives CSVEEEAGAVDTQYF.

This clone has only a few counts. This chain connects TRBV7-3 to TRBJ2-5, with 8 bases identical to TRBD1. The CDR3 extends over 14 amino acids. Trimming cost V 1 base and J 5 bases; bases outside gene matches: 3. Germline CDR1 and CDR2: SGHTA and FQGTGA. In nucleotides, the CDR3 is TGTGCCAGCAGCTTAATGGGGGACAGGGAGACCCAGTACTTC. It translates to CASSLMGDRETQYF.

This clone is termed medium-sized. The chain recombines TRBV7-2 with TRBJ1-3; tentatively, D is TRBD1 (6 bases). Germline V lookup: CDR1 SGHTA, CDR2 FQGNSA. Trimming left V 7 bases short and J 0 bases short, with 10 bases between. The CDR3 has 14 amino acids. The CDR3 DNA reads as TGTGCCAGCACCGAGGACAGCTCTGGAAACACCATATATTTT. As protein: CASTEDSSGNTIYF.

The rearrangement links TRBV5-6 to TRBJ2-7; TRBD1 agrees at 7 bases. Germline CDR1 is SGHDT and CDR2 is YYEEEE. The CDR3 sequence is 16 residues long. Trimming took 4 bases from V and 5 from J; bases not matched to a gene: 15. The CDR3 loop reads CASSPGPGTADHEQYF. CDR3 nucleotide sequence: TGTGCCAGCAGCCCCGGACCAGGGACAGCCGACCACGAGCAGTACTTC.

The chain combines TRBV4-3 with TRBJ2-3; perhaps TRBD1 as D (5 bases). CDR3 length: 16 residues. Between the trimmed V and J ends, which lost 0 bases and 4 bases, there was a span of 14 bases. Germline CDR1 and CDR2: LGHNA and YSLEER. The CDR3 is CASSQDGQGSPDTQYF. CDR3 nucleotides: TGCGCCAGCAGCCAAGATGGGCAGGGATCCCCAGATACGCAGTATTTT.

The chain combines TRBV28 with TRBJ1-3; possibly TRBD1 for D (6 bases). Germline assignment: CDR1 MDHEN and CDR2 SYDVKM. The CDR3 spans 18 residues. Deletions cut 5 bases from V and 0 bases from J, with 20 bases between. The CDR3 spells CASSPQGFTPSSGNTIYF. The CDR3 DNA reads TGTGCCAGCAGTCCACAGGGATTCACCCCAAGCTCTGGAAACACCATATATTTT.

This chain uses TRBV5-5 with TRBJ2-2, with TRBD2 matching over 9 bases. The ends lost 4 bases at V and 2 bases at J; junction bases unmatched: 15. Germline loops: CDR1 SGHKS, CDR2 YYEKEE (reference sequence). The CDR3 loop spans 19 amino acids. CDR3: CASSPRGTSHTSNTGELFF. CDR3 bases: TGTGCCAGCAGCCCCCGCGGGACTAGCCACACGTCCAACACCGGGGAGCTGTTTTTT. The full variable domain, in which reference TRBV5-5 and TRBJ2-2 provide the parts outside the CDR3, is DAGVTQSPTHLIKTRGQQVTLRCSPISGHKSVSWYQQVLGQGPQFIFQYYEKEERGRGNFPDRFSARQFPNYSSELNVNALLLGDSALYLCASSPRGTSHTSNTGELFFGEGSRLTVL.

V is TRBV7-8 and J is TRBJ1-1; D gene ambiguous. CDR1 and CDR2 (germline): SGHVS, FQNEAQ. V was clipped by 7 bases and J by 4 bases, with 22 bases between them. This CDR3 has 16 amino acids. The CDR3 DNA is TGTGCCAGCACCCGAGACATTCCTCAGGCGAGCACTGAAGCTTTCTTT. Translating it yields CASTRDIPQASTEAFF.

This rearrangement joins TRBV28 to TRBJ2-5, with D possibly being TRBD2 (5 bases). V was pared by 5 bases and J by 2 bases, with 9 bases between. Germline V gives CDR1 MDHEN, CDR2 SYDVKM. CDR3 length equals 13 residues. CDR3 DNA: TGTGCCAGCAGTCCCCGGGGACAAGAGACCCAGTACTTC. The encoded protein is CASSPRGQETQYF.

The rearrangement joins TRBV21-1 to TRBJ2-7; no DNA check was done on the table's D call, TRBD1. TRBV21-1 is described as a pseudogene. CDR3 size: 14 residues. The CDR3 region is CASKRPLQDYEQYF. The CDR3 DNA follows: TGTGCCAGCAAACGCCCCTTGCAGGACTACGAGCAGTACTTC.

The chain couples TRBV4-2 to TRBJ2-7; 9 bases map to TRBD2. V shed 9 bases and J 0 bases; nucleotides not matched to a gene: 6. Per germline, CDR1 LGHNA and CDR2 YNFKEQ. The CDR3 sequence is 14 residues long. CDR3: CASGQREDSYEQYF. CDR3 coding DNA: TGTGCCAGTGGCCAGCGGGAGGACTCCTACGAGCAGTACTTC.

This chain joins TRBV11-3 and TRBJ1-3; 10 bases are a match to TRBD1. Looked up from germline, CDR1 is SGHNT and CDR2 is YENEEA. J was trimmed by 0 bases and V by 4 bases; bases with no gene match: 12. The CDR3 totals 19 residues. The CDR3 here is CASSYIKTGTGVSGNTIYF. DNA for the CDR3: TGTGCCAGCAGCTACATCAAAACCGGGACAGGGGTCTCTGGAAACACCATATATTTT.

CDR3 DNA sequence: TGTGCCAGCGGGGCAAATGACTGGGTCACCGGGGAGCTGTTTTTT. This encodes CASGANDWVTGELFF. V is TRBV2 and J is TRBJ2-2, with D tentatively TRBD1 (5 bases). Trimming stripped 8 bases from V and 4 bases from J, with 17 bases between. Germline V lookup: CDR1 SNHLY, CDR2 FYNNEI. CDR3 length: 15 residues.